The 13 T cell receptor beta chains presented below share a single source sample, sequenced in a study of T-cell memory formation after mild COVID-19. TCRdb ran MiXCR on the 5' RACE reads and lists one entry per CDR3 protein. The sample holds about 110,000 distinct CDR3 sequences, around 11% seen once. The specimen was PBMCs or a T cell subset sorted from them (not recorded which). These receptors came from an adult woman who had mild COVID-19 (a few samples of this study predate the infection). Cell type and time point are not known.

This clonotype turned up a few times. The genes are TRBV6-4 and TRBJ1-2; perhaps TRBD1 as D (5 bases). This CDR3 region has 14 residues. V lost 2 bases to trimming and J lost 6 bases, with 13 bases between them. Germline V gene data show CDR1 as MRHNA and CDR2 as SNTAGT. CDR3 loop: CASSDGQGANGYTF. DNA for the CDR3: TGTGCCAGCAGTGACGGCCAGGGCGCCAATGGCTACACCTTC.

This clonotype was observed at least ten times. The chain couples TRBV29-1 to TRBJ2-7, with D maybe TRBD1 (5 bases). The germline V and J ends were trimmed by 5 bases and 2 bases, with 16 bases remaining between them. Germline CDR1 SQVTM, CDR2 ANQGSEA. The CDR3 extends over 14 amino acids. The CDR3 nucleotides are TGCAGCGTTTCCCCTAGGGGAACGACCTACGAGCAGTACTTC. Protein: CSVSPRGTTYEQYF.

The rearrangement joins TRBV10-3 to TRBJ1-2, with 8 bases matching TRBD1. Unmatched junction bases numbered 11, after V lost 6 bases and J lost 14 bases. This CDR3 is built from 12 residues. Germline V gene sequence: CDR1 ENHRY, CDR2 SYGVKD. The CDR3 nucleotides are TGTGCCATCAGCGACCCGGGACAGGAACGGACCTTC. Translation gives CAISDPGQERTF.

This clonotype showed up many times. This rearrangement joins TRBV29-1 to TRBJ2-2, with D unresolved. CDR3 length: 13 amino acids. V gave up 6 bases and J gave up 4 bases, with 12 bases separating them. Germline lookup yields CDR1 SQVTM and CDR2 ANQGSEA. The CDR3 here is CSVSGISTGELFF. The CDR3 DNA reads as TGCAGCGTCTCTGGGATATCCACCGGGGAGCTGTTTTTT.

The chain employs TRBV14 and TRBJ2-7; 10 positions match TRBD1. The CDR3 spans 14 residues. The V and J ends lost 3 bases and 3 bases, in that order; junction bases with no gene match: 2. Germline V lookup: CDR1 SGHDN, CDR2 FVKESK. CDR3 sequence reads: CASSQGQGRYEQYF. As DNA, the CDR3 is TGTGCCAGCAGCCAGGGACAGGGGCGCTACGAGCAGTACTTC.

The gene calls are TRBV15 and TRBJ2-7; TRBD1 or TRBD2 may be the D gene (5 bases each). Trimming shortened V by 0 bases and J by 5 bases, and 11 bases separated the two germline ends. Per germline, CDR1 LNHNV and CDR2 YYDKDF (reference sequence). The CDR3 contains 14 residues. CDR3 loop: CATSRDKRGNEQYF. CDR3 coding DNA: TGTGCCACCAGCAGAGATAAGAGGGGTAACGAGCAGTACTTC.

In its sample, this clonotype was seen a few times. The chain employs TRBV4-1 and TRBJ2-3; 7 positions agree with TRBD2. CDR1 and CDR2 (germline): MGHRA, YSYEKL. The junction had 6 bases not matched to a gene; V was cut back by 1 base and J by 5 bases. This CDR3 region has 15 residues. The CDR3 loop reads CASSQGRGGVDTQYF. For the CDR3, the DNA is TGCGCCAGCAGCCAAGGGCGCGGGGGTGTAGATACGCAGTATTTT.

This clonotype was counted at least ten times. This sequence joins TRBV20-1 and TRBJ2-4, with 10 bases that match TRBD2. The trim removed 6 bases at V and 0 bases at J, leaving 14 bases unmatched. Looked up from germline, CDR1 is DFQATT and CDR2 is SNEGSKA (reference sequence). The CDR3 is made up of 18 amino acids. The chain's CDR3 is CSALGLAVYPLAKNIQYF. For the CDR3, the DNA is TGCAGTGCCCTAGGACTAGCGGTATACCCTTTAGCCAAAAACATTCAGTACTTC.

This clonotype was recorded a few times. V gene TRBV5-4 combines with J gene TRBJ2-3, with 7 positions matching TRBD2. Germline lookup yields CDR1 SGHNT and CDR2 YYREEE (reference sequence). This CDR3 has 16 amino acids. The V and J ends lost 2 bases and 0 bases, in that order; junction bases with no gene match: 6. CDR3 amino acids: CASSFRGSLSTDTQYF. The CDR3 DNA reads TGTGCCAGCAGCTTCCGCGGGAGCCTTAGCACAGATACGCAGTATTTT. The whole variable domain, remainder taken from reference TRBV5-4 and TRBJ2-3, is ETGVTQSPTHLIKTRGQQVTLRCSSQSGHNTVSWYQQALGQGPQFIFQYYREEENGRGNFPPRFSGLQFPNYSSELNVNALELDDSALYLCASSFRGSLSTDTQYFGPGTRLTVL.

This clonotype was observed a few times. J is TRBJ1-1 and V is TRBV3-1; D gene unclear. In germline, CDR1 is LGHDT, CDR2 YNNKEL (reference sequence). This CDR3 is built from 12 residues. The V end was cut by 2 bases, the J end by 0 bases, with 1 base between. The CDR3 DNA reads TGTGCCAGCAGCCAACTGAACACTGAAGCTTTCTTT. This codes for CASSQLNTEAFF.

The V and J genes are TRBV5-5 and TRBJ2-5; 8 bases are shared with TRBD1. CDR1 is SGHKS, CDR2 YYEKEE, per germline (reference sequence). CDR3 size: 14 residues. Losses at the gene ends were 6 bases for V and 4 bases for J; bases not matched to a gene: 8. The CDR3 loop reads CASTIRGLGETQYF. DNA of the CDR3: TGTGCCAGCACCATCAGGGGGCTCGGAGAGACCCAGTACTTC.

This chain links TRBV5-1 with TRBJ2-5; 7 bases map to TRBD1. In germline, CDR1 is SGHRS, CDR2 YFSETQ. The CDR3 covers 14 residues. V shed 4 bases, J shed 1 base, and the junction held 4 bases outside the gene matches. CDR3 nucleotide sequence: TGCGCCAGCAGCACGGGACAGTTCCAAGAGACCCAGTACTTC. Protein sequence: CASSTGQFQETQYF. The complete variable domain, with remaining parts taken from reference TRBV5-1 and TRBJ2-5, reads KAGVTQTPRYLIKTRGQQVTLSCSPISGHRSVSWYQQTPGQGLQFLFEYFSETQRNKGNFPGRFSGRQFSNSRSEMNVSTLELGDSALYLCASSTGQFQETQYFGPGTRLLVL.

In DNA, the CDR3 is TGTGCCAGTAGTATATTTGCAGGGCCCTACGAGCAGTACTTC. This sequence encodes CASSIFAGPYEQYF. The rearrangement uses TRBV19 and TRBJ2-7, with a tentative D call TRBD1 (5 bases). Looked up from germline, CDR1 is LNHDA and CDR2 is SQIVND (reference sequence). V lost 2 bases to trimming and J lost 2 bases, with 10 bases between them. The CDR3 is 14 residues long.